This TCR beta chain was captured by sequencing in a study of blood T cells in healthy people across ages. Of note for this clonotype: Its antigen is not identified.

Sample-barcoded 5' priming and a J-beta primer mix drove a second PCR of 7 to 11 cycles. Researchers report that a template-switch adaptor with 12 random nucleotides tagged each cDNA molecule. TCRdb independently ran MiXCR on the 5' RACE reads; one entry per CDR3 protein. The sample lists 1,800,000 or so distinct CDR3 sequences, about 39% occurring once. This CDR3 spans 11 amino acids. Germline CDR1 and CDR2: SQVTM and ANQGSEA. Between the trimmed V and J ends, which lost 5 bases and 3 bases, there was a span of 7 bases. Study-level findings and limits: Naive CD4+ cells and diversity were both higher in long-lived donors than in aged donors. Among T cells, TCR beta diversity per million cells dropped roughly linearly as age rose.

The donors, all healthy, were Caucasians living in Russia, aged about 6 to 100. The source material was blood. The clonotype was recovered from a human donor in good health. V is TRBV29-1 and J is TRBJ1-1; D call uncertain. The CDR3 is CSVQRDTEAFF. CDR3 coding DNA: TGCAGCGTTCAAAGGGACACTGAAGCTTTCTTT.